One and the same sample provided the 10 T cell receptor beta chains below, sequenced in a study of human T cells and chemical hapten exposure. Indicated time point: patch test 2, 6 weeks after DPC sensitization. Described treatment: therapeutic diphenylcyclopropenone sensitization with weekly scalp DPC. A single record per CDR3 protein comes from TCRdb applying MiXCR to the RACE reads. The repertoire holds over 40,000 distinct CDR3 sequences, 3.3% seen once, with about 7.4% in the top ten. Sequencing was performed on whole blood, taken in connection with sensitization to the hapten diphenylcyclopropenone (DPC). The receptors were gathered from a man aged 35 to 55 with alopecia areata. Some clones in this sample may be carry-over from other donors' samples.

This clonotype was recorded a few times. The chain combines TRBV6-6 with TRBJ1-4, with D perhaps matching TRBD1 (6 bases). V lost 8 bases and J lost 0, with 10 bases in between. CDR3 length equals 14 residues. Per the germline V gene, CDR1 is MNHNY and CDR2 is SVGAGI (reference sequence). CDR3 loop: CASLDSATNEKLFF. The CDR3, as DNA: TGTGCCAGCTTGGACAGCGCAACTAATGAAAAACTGTTTTTT.

This clonotype was seen many times. Here the CDR3 reads CASSEALPDTQYF. CDR3 bases: TGTGCCAGCAGTGAAGCGCTACCCGATACGCAGTATTTT. V gene TRBV6-1 combines with J gene TRBJ2-3; D uncertain. In germline, CDR1 is MNHNS, CDR2 SASEGT. Trimming removed 0 bases from V and 6 bases from J, with 7 bases in between. The CDR3 has 13 residues.

This clonotype was observed a few times. The V call is TRBV19, the J call TRBJ2-2, with 7 bases matching TRBD1. Trimming cost V 7 bases and J 2 bases; bases outside gene matches: 7. This CDR3 contains 15 residues. The germline CDR1 and CDR2 sequences are LNHDA and SQIVND (reference sequence). The CDR3 DNA is TGTGCCAGTAATCCGGGACAGTCAAACACCGGGGAGCTGTTTTTT. Amino acids: CASNPGQSNTGELFF. Filled out from reference TRBV19 and TRBJ2-2, the complete variable domain reads DGGITQSPKYLFRKEGQNVTLSCEQNLNHDAMYWYRQDPGQGLRLIYYSQIVNDFQKGDIAEGYSVSREKKESFPLTVTSAQKNPTAFYLCASNPGQSNTGELFFGEGSRLTVL.

This clonotype was observed a few times. The chain is built from TRBV12-3 or TRBV12-4 and TRBJ2-5, with D perhaps matching TRBD1 or TRBD2 (5 bases each). V lost 6 bases to trimming and J lost 2 bases, with 13 bases between them. This CDR3 has 14 amino acids. Here the CDR3 DNA reads TGTGCCAGCAGGCCGGGGCTTACACAAGAGACCCAGTACTTC. This codes for CASRPGLTQETQYF.

This clonotype has a count of ten or more. The rearrangement uses TRBV16 and TRBJ1-5, with D possibly being TRBD1 (5 bases). With 1 base removed from V and 1 base from J, the gap between germline ends came to 11 bases. CDR3 length: 16 amino acids. CDR1 and CDR2 from the germline V gene are KGHSY and FQNENV. The CDR3 spells CASSQYRGRSNQPQHF. CDR3 nucleotides: TGTGCCAGCAGCCAATACCGGGGCAGGAGCAATCAGCCCCAGCATTTT.

The table lists this clonotype with many counts. The chain couples TRBV7-8 to TRBJ2-3, with TRBD2 matching 10 bases. CDR1 is SGHVS and CDR2 is FQNEAQ in the germline V gene. The V gene end was trimmed by 0 bases and the J gene end by 5 bases; junction bases not matched to a gene: 8. The CDR3 has 17 amino acids. CDR3 region: CASSLANLAGVKDTQYF. In DNA form, the CDR3 reads TGTGCCAGCAGCTTAGCGAATCTAGCGGGAGTTAAAGATACGCAGTATTTT.

The sample holds many counts of this clonotype. The rearrangement joins TRBV29-1 to TRBJ2-5; 8 bases fit TRBD2. CDR1 is SQVTM, CDR2 ANQGSEA, per germline. The V segment lost 3 bases and the J segment 3 bases; nucleotides outside the gene matches: 12. The CDR3 contains 16 residues. The CDR3 loop reads CSVEFWLGGRKETQYF. For the CDR3, the DNA is TGCAGCGTTGAGTTTTGGTTGGGCGGGAGGAAAGAGACCCAGTACTTC.

The chain carries TRBV6-2 or TRBV6-3 and TRBJ1-2; D is undetermined. V was clipped by 7 bases and J by 2 bases, with 14 bases between them. The CDR3 length is 14 residues. Germline V gene data show CDR1 as MNHEY and CDR2 as SVGEGT. CDR3 coding DNA: TGTGCCAGCACCTCTTTCACCGGGAACTATGGCTACACCTTC. Translation gives CASTSFTGNYGYTF.

This clonotype has ten or more counts. V and J are TRBV9 and TRBJ2-7; D might be TRBD1 or TRBD2, each matching 5 bases. The germline gives CDR1 SGDLS, CDR2 YYNGEE. This CDR3 spans 15 amino acids. Deletions cut 0 bases from V and 4 bases from J, with 14 bases between. CDR3: CASSVGGESGYEQYF. DNA for the CDR3: TGTGCCAGCAGCGTAGGAGGGGAGAGCGGTTACGAGCAGTACTTC.

This clonotype was recorded at least ten times. V and J are TRBV12-3 or TRBV12-4 and TRBJ1-6; TRBD1 agrees at 8 bases. CDR3 length: 14 residues. V lost 7 bases to trimming and J lost 9 bases; unmatched junction nucleotides: 8. For the CDR3, the DNA is TGTGCCAGCAATCACGGGACAGGTCCTTCACCCCTCCACTTT. This sequence encodes CASNHGTGPSPLHF.